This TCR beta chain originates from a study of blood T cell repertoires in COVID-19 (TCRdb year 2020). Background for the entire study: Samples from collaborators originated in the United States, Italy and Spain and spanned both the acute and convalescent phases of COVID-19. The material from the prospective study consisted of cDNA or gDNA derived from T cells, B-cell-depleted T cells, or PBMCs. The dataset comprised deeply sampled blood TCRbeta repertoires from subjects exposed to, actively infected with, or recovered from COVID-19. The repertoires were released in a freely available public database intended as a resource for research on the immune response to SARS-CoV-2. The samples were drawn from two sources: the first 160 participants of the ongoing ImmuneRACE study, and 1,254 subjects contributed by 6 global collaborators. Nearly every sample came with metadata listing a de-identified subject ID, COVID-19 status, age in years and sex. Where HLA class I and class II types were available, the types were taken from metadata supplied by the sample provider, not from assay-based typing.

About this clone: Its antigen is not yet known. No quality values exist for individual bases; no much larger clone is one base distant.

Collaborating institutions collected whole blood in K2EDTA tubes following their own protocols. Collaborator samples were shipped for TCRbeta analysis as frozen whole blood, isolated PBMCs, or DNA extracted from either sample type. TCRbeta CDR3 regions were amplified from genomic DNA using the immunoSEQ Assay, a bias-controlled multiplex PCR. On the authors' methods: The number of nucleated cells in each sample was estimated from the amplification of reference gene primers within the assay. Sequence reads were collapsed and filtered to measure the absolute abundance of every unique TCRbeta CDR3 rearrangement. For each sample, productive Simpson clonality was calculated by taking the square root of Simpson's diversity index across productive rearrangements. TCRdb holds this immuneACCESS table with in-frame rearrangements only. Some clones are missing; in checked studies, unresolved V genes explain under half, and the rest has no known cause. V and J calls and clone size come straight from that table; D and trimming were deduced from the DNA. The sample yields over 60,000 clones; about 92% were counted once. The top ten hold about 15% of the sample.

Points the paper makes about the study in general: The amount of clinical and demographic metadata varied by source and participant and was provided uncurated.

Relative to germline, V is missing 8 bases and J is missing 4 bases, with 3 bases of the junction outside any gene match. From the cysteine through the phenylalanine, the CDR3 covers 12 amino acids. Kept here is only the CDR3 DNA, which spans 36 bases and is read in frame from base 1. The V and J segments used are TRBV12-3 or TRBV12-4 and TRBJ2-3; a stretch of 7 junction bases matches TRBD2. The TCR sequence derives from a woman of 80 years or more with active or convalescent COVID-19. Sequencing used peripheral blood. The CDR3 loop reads CASGEGPDTQYF. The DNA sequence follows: TGTGCCAGCGGGGAGGGACCAGATACGCAGTATTTT.